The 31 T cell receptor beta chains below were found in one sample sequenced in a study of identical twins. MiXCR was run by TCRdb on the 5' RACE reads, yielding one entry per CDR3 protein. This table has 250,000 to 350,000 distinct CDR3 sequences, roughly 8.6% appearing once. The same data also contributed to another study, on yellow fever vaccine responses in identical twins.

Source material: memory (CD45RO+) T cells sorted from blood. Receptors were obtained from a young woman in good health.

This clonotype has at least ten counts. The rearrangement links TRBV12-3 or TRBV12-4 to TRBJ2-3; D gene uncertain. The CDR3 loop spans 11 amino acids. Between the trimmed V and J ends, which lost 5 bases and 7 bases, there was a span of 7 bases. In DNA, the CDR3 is TGTGCCAGCAGTCCGGGTTATACGCAGTATTTT. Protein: CASSPGYTQYF.

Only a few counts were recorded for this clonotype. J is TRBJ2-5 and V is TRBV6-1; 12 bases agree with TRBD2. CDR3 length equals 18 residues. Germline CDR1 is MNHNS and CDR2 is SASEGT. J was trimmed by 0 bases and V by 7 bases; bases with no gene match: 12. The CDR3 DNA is TGTGCCAGCAAGCGCGGACTAGCGGGGCTGAGGAACCAAGAGACCCAGTACTTC. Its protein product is CASKRGLAGLRNQETQYF.

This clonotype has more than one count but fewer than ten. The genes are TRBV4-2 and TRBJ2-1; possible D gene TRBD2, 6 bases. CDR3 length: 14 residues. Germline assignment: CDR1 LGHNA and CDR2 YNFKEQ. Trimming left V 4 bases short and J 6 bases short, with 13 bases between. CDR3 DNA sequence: TGTGCCAGCAGCCGGGACCAGGGAGGCAATGAGCAGTTCTTC. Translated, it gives CASSRDQGGNEQFF.

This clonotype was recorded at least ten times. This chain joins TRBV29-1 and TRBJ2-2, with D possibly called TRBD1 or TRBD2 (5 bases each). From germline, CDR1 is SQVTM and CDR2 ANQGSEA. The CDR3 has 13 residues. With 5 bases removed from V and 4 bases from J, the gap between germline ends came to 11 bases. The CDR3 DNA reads TGCAGCGTTTGGGACCGTCGCACCGGGGAGCTGTTTTTT. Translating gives CSVWDRRTGELFF.

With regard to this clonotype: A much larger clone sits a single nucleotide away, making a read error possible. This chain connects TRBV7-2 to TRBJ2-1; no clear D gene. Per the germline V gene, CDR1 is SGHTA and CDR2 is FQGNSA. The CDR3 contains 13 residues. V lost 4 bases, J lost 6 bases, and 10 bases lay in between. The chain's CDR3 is CASSSSWSNEQFF. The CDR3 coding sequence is TGTGCCAGCAGCTCGAGTTGGAGCAATGAGCAGTTCTTC.

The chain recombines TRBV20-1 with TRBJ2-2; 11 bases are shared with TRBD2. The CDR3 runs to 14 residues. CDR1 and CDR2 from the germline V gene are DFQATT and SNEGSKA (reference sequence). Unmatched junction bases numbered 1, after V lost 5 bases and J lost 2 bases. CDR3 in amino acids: CSALAGGNTGELFF. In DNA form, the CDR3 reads TGCAGTGCTCTAGCGGGGGGAAACACCGGGGAGCTGTTTTTT.

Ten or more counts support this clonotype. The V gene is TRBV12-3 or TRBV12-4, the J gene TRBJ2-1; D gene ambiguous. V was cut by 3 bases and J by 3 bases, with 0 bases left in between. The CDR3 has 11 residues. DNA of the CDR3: TGTGCCAGCAGTTTCTACAATGAGCAGTTCTTC. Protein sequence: CASSFYNEQFF.

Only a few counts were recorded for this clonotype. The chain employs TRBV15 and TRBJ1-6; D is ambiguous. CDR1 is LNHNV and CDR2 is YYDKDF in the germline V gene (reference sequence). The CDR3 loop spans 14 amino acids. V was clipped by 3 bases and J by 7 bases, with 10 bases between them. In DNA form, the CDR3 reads TGTGCCACCAGCAGTCAGGTCGGGAATTCACCCCTCCACTTT. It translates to CATSSQVGNSPLHF.

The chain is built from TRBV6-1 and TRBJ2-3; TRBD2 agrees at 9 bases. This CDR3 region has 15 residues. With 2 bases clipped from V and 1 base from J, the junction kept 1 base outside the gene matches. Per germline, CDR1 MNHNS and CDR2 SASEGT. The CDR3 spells CASSEIAGGTDTQYF. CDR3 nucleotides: TGTGCCAGCAGTGAAATAGCGGGGGGCACAGATACGCAGTATTTT.

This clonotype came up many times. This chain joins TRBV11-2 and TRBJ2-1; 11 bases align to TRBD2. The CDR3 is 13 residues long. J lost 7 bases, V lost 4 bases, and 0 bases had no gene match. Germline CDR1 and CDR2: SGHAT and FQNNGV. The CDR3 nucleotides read TGTGCCAGCAGCTGGACTAGCGGGAATGAGCAGTTCTTC. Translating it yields CASSWTSGNEQFF.

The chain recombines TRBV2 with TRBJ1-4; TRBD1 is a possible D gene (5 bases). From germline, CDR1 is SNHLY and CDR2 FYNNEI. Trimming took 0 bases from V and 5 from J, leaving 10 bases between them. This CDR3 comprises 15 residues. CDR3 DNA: TGTGCCAGCAGTGAAGCGCGGGGCCCGAATGAAAAACTGTTTTTT. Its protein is CASSEARGPNEKLFF.

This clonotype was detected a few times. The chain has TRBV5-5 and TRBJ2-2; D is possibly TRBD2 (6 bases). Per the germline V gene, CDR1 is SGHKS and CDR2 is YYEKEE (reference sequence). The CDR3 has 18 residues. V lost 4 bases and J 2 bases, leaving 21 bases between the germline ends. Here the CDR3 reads CASSKKASGTANTGELFF. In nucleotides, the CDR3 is TGTGCCAGCAGCAAGAAAGCTTCCGGGACTGCAAACACCGGGGAGCTGTTTTTT.

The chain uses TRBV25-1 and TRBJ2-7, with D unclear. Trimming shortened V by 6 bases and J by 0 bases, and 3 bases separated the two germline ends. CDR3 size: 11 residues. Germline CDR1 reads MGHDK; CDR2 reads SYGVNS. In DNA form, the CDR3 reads TGTGCCAGCAGAGCCTCCTACGAGCAGTACGTC. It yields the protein CASRASYEQYV.

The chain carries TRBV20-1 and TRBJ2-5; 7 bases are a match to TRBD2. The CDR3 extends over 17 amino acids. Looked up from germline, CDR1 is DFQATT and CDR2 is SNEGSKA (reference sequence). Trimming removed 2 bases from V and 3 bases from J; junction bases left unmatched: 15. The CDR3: CSARLSGKRGFKETQYF. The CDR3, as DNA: TGCAGTGCTAGATTATCGGGCAAGCGGGGATTTAAAGAGACCCAGTACTTC.

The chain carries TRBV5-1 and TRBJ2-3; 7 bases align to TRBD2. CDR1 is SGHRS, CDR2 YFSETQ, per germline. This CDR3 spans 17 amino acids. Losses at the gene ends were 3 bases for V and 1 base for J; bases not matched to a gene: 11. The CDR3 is CASSWGTSAIGTDTQYF. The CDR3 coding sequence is TGCGCCAGCAGCTGGGGCACTAGCGCAATCGGCACAGATACGCAGTATTTT. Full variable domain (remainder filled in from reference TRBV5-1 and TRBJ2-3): KAGVTQTPRYLIKTRGQQVTLSCSPISGHRSVSWYQQTPGQGLQFLFEYFSETQRNKGNFPGRFSGRQFSNSRSEMNVSTLELGDSALYLCASSWGTSAIGTDTQYFGPGTRLTVL.

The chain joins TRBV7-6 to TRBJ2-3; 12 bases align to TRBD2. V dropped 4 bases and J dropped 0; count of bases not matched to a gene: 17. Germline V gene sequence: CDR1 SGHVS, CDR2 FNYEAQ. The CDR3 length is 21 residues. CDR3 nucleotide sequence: TGTGCCAGCAGCTCCCCCCGGGACAGGAGACTAGCGGGAGTGAGCACAGATACGCAGTATTTT. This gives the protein CASSSPRDRRLAGVSTDTQYF.

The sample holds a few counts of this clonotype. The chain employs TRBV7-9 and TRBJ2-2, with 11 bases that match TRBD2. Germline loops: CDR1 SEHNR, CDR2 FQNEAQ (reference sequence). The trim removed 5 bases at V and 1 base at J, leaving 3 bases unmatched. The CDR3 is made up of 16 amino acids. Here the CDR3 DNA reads TGTGCCAGCAGCCAAGGGACTAGCGGGAACACCGGGGAGCTGTTTTTT. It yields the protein CASSQGTSGNTGELFF.

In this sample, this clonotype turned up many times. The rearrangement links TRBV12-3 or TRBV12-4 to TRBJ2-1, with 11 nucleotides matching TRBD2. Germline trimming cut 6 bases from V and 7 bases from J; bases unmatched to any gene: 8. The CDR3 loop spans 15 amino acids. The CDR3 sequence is CASRMTSGIANEQFF. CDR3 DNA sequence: TGTGCCAGCAGAATGACTAGCGGGATCGCGAATGAGCAGTTCTTC.

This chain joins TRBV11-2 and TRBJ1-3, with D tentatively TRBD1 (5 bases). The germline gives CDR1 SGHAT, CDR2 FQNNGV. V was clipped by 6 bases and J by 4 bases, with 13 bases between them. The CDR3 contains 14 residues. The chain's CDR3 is CASRSPHRGNTIYF. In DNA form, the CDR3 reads TGTGCCAGCAGGTCCCCACACAGGGGAAACACCATATATTTT.

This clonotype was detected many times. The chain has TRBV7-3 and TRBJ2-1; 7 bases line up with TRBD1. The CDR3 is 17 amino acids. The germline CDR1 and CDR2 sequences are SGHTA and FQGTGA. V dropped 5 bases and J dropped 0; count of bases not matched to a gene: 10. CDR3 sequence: CASSPTPRQGSYNEQFF. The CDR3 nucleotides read TGTGCCAGCAGCCCAACGCCGAGACAGGGCTCCTACAATGAGCAGTTCTTC.

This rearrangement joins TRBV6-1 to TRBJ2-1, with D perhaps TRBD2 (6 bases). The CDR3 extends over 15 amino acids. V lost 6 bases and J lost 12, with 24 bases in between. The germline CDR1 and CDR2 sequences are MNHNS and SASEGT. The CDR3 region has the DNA TGTGCCAGCAGCCTAGTGGGGGACTCTGCCGCCGGGCAGTTCTTC. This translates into CASSLVGDSAAGQFF.

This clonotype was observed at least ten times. CDR3 sequence reads: CATSGLAVNEQFF. As DNA, the CDR3 is TGTGCCACCAGTGGGCTAGCGGTTAATGAGCAGTTCTTC. This chain uses TRBV24-1 with TRBJ2-1; 7 bases agree with TRBD2. CDR3 length: 13 residues. Germline V gene data show CDR1 as KGHDR and CDR2 as SFDVKD. V lost 5 bases, J lost 7 bases, and 4 bases stayed unmatched.

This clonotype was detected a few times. In DNA form, the CDR3 reads TGTGCCAGCAGTTTTAGCGGGAGGGGCACCGGGGAGCTGTTTTTT. Its protein is CASSFSGRGTGELFF. This sequence joins TRBV12-3 or TRBV12-4 and TRBJ2-2, with 11 bases identical to TRBD2. The junction had 1 base not matched to a gene; V was cut back by 3 bases and J by 4 bases. The CDR3 runs to 15 residues.

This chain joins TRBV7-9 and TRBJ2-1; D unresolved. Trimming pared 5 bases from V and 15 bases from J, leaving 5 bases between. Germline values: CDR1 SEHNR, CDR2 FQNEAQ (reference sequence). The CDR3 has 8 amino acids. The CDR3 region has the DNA TGTGCCAGCAGCCCAAGGTTCTTC. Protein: CASSPRFF.

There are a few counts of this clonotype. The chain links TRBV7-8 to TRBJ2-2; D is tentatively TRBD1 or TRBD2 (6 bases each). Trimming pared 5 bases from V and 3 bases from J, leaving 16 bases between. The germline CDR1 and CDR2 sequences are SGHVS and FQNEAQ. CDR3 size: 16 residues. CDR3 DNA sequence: TGTGCCAGCAGCCCCCACGGGGGCCAGGACACCGGGGAGCTGTTTTTT. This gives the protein CASSPHGGQDTGELFF.

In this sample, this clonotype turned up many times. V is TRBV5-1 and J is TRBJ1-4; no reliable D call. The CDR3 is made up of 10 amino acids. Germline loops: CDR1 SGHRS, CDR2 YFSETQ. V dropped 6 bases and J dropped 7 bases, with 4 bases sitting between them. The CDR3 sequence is CASNAEKLFF. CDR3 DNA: TGCGCCAGCAACGCTGAAAAACTGTTTTTT.

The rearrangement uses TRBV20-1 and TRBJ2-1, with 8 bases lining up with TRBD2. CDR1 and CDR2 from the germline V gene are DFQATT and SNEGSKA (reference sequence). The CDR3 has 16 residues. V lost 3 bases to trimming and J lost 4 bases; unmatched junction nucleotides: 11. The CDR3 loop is CSARGGLGRSYNEQFF. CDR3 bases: TGCAGTGCTAGGGGGGGACTAGGGAGGTCTTACAATGAGCAGTTCTTC.

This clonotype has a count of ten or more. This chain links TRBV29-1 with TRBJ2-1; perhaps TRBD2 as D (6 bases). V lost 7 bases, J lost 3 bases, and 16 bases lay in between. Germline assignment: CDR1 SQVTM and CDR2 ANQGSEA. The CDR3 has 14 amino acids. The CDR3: CSGVRAGRYNEQFF. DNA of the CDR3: TGCAGCGGAGTGAGAGCGGGCCGCTACAATGAGCAGTTCTTC.

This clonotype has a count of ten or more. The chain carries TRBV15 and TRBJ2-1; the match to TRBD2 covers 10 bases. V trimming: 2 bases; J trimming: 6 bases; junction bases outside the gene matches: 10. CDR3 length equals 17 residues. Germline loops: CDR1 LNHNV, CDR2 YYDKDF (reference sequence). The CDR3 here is CATSRPPLAGASNEQFF. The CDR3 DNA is TGTGCCACCAGCAGACCGCCCCTAGCGGGAGCGTCCAATGAGCAGTTCTTC. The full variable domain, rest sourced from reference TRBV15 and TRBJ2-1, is DAMVIQNPRYQVTQFGKPVTLSCSQTLNHNVMYWYQQKSSQAPKLLFHYYDKDFNNEADTPDNFQSRRPNTSFCFLDIRSPGLGDTAMYLCATSRPPLAGASNEQFFGPGTRLTVL.

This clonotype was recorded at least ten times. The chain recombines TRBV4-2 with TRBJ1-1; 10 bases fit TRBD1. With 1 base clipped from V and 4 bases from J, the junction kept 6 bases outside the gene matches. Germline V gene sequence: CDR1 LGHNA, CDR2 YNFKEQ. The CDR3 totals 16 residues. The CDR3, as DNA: TGTGCCAGCAGCCAAGCCGGGACAGGGGTGGGCACTGAAGCTTTCTTT. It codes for CASSQAGTGVGTEAFF.

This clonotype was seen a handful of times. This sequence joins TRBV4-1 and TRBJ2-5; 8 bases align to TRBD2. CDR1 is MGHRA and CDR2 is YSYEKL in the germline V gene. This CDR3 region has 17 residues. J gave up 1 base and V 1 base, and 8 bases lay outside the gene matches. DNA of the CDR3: TGCGCCAGCAGCCAAGTTTTAAGCGGGAGCCGCCAAGAGACCCAGTACTTC. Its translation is CASSQVLSGSRQETQYF.